The source of this TCR beta chain is a study of blood T cell repertoires in COVID-19. TCRdb keeps only in-frame clones here, not all; method: immunoSEQ multiplex PCR. The table records some 220,000 clones, 70% to 85% of them present only once. The origin of this receptor is a man aged 45-65 years with active or convalescent COVID-19. The material sequenced was peripheral blood.

The CDR3 here is CASTNRAPNEKLFF. CDR3 bases: TGTGCCAGCACCAACAGGGCACCTAATGAAAAACTGTTTTTT. The V gene is TRBV18, the J gene TRBJ1-4; tentative D call: TRBD1 (6 bases). Per germline, CDR1 KGHSH and CDR2 LQKENI. This CDR3 spans 14 amino acids. V lost 8 bases to trimming and J lost 3 bases, with 13 bases between them.